A selection of T cell receptor beta chains follows, all from one sample in a study of T-cell memory formation after mild COVID-19. TCRdb re-derived calls from the 5' RACE reads in MiXCR, one entry per CDR3 protein. In the table there are 500,000 to 600,000 distinct CDR3 sequences, roughly 18% of which are singletons. The sample consisted of PBMCs or a T cell subset sorted from them (not recorded which). These TCRs come from an adult woman who had mild COVID-19 (a few samples of this study predate the infection). Cell type and time point are not known. The CDR3 runs from the conserved cysteine through the conserved F or W. Fields, in order: J gene, D gene, V gene, clone size, CDR3 protein, CDR3 DNA. The D gene is left open where the match is weak. Size tells how often a clone was seen (once, few, many) or the class of an expanded clone, and some rows leave it out.

TRBJ1-2 | TRBD1 | TRBV7-9 | few | CASTQDPTGEGYGYTF | TGTGCCAGCACCCAGGACCCGACAGGGGAAGGCTATGGCTACACCTTC
TRBJ2-1 | . | TRBV18 | few | CASSPSDAPLPSSEQFF | TGTGCCAGCTCACCTTCAGATGCCCCCCTTCCTAGTTCTGAGCAGTTCTTC
TRBJ2-5 | TRBD2 | TRBV7-6 | . | CASSPGGAGETQYF | TGTGCCAGCAGCCCCGGGGGGGCCGGGGAGACCCAGTACTTC
TRBJ2-2 | . | TRBV7-6 | few | CASSFHGTENTGELFF | TGTGCCAGCAGCTTCCATGGGACGGAGAACACCGGGGAGCTGTTTTTT
TRBJ2-5 | TRBD2 | TRBV15 | . | CATSKAGLAGDFQETQYF | TGTGCCACCAGCAAAGCCGGACTAGCGGGGGACTTCCAAGAGACCCAGTACTTC
TRBJ2-3 | TRBD1 | TRBV24-1 | few | CATSEPRGQGSDTQYF | TGTGCCACCAGTGAACCCCGAGGACAGGGGTCAGATACGCAGTATTTT
TRBJ1-2 | . | TRBV5-1 | . | CASSLEAGAAYGYTF | TGCGCCAGCAGCTTGGAGGCGGGGGCGGCCTATGGCTACACCTTC
TRBJ1-6 | TRBD1 | TRBV7-2 | . | CASSLDRDSYSPLHF | TGTGCCAGCAGCTTAGATCGGGACAGCTATTCACCCCTCCACTTT
TRBJ1-2 | . | TRBV12-3/TRBV12-4 | . | CASSFTPENYGYTF | TGTGCCAGCAGTTTTACCCCGGAGAACTATGGCTACACCTTC
TRBJ2-1 | TRBD2 | TRBV7-2 | many | CASSITSGGSSYNEQFF | TGTGCCAGCAGCATCACTAGCGGGGGTAGCTCCTACAATGAGCAGTTCTTC
TRBJ2-5 | TRBD2 | TRBV25-1 | . | CASSESSGGRETQYF | TGTGCCAGCAGTGAATCGTCGGGGGGAAGGGAGACCCAGTACTTC
TRBJ2-3 | TRBD1 | TRBV11-2 | . | CASSPTTGSSTDTQYF | TGTGCCAGCAGCCCTACGACAGGGAGTAGCACAGATACGCAGTATTTT
TRBJ2-2 | . | TRBV5-1 | few | CASSPKTGKLGELFF | TGCGCCAGCAGCCCCAAAACAGGGAAACTCGGGGAGCTGTTTTTT
TRBJ1-3 | . | TRBV5-5 | . | CASSSSILSSGNTIYF | TGTGCCAGCAGCTCAAGCATCTTGAGCTCTGGAAACACCATATATTTT
TRBJ2-6 | . | TRBV12-3/TRBV12-4 | . | CASILSGYSGANVLTF | TGTGCCAGCATCCTTTCGGGGTACTCTGGGGCCAACGTCCTGACTTTC
TRBJ2-2 | TRBD1 | TRBV30 | . | CAWSWDRATTGELFF | TGTGCCTGGAGTTGGGACAGGGCGACCACCGGGGAGCTGTTTTTT